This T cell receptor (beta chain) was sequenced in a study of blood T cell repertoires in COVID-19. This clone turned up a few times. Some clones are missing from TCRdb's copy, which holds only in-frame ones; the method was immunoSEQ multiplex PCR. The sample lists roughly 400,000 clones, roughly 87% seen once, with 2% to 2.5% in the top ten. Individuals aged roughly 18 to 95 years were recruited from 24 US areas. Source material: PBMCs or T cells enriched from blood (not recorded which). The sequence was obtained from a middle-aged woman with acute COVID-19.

The CDR3 sequence is CSARAVRGYTF. In DNA form, the CDR3 reads TGCAGTGCTAGAGCGGTCCGCGGCTACACCTTC. This chain connects TRBV20-1 to TRBJ1-2; the D is unclear. Germline values: CDR1 DFQATT, CDR2 SNEGSKA (reference sequence). This CDR3 spans 11 amino acids. The V end was cut by 1 base, the J end by 8 bases, with 8 bases between.